This is a list of T cell receptor beta chains from one sample in a study of T-cell reconstitution after alpha-beta-depleted transplantation in children. Each CDR3 protein gets one entry after TCRdb re-called the PCR reads with MiXCR. There are more than 550,000 distinct CDR3 sequences in the sample; roughly a tenth occur only once, and roughly 3.9% lies in the top ten. Material: PBMCs from the stem cell graft donor, obtained from the stem cell graft. Receptor source: a human donor who donated a stem cell graft to a child with acute myeloid leukemia. Both conserved end residues are part of each CDR3. The D gene is left open where the match is weak. Part of the rows lack a size; the others show once, few, many or a class for expanded clones.

TRBJ1-3	few	-	TRBV6-1	TGTGCCAGCAGCGTGACAGGCAGCTCTGGAAACACCATATATTTT	CASSVTGSSGNTIYF
TRBJ2-5	-	-	TRBV6-2/TRBV6-3	TGTGCCAGCAAGGCGGGAATTGTTGAGACCCAGTACTTC	CASKAGIVETQYF
TRBJ2-5	many	-	TRBV20-1	TGCAGTGCTAGGGTTACGGGGGCCCAAGAGACCCAGTACTTC	CSARVTGAQETQYF
TRBJ2-5	-	TRBD1	TRBV11-2	TGTGCCAGCAGCTTAGAGGCCTGGCGGGCAGGGGGCCTGGAGACCCAGTACTTC	CASSLEAWRAGGLETQYF
TRBJ2-5	-	TRBD1	TRBV6-5	TGTGCCAGCAGTTACTCGGGGACAGTGCCTTACTTC	CASSYSGTVPYF
TRBJ2-5	few	-	TRBV20-1	TGCAGTGCTTACAACTACCAAGAGACCCAGTACTTC	CSAYNYQETQYF
TRBJ2-7	-	-	TRBV4-3	TGCGCCAGCAGCCCACACCGGCCTAAGCAGTACTTC	CASSPHRPKQYF
TRBJ2-7	few	-	TRBV27	TGTGCCAGCAGTTTAATATCCGCGGCCTACGAGCAGTACTTC	CASSLISAAYEQYF
TRBJ2-1	many	-	TRBV28	TGTGCCAGCAGCTATATTTACAATGAGCAGTTCTTC	CASSYIYNEQFF
TRBJ2-1	few	TRBD2	TRBV7-2	TGTGCCAGCAGCTTAGGTTTAGCGGGAGGGCCTGAGTTCTTC	CASSLGLAGGPEFF
TRBJ2-1	many	TRBD1	TRBV12-3/TRBV12-4	TGTGCCAGCAGTTCACCCGGGACAGGGGGCCACAATGAGCAGTTCTTC	CASSSPGTGGHNEQFF
TRBJ2-1	few	TRBD1	TRBV20-1	TGCAGTGCCCAAGGACAGGGGGCCTACAATGAGCAGTTCTTC	CSAQGQGAYNEQFF
TRBJ1-3	-	-	TRBV5-1	TGCGCCAGCAGCTTGGAACGGGAGGGTTCGACCCATGGAAACACCATATATTTT	CASSLEREGSTHGNTIYF
TRBJ1-1	-	-	TRBV27	TGTGCCAGCGGAAGTTACACTGAAGCTTTCTTT	CASGSYTEAFF
TRBJ2-3	few	-	TRBV7-2	TGTGCCAGCAGCTTTGAGCGGTCACGCACAGATACGCAGTATTTT	CASSFERSRTDTQYF
TRBJ2-7	few	-	TRBV5-1	TGCGCCAGCAGCTCCGGGCGAGAAGGGCGCTCCTACGAGCAGTACTTC	CASSSGREGRSYEQYF
TRBJ2-1	few	TRBD2	TRBV10-3	TGTGCCATCCGGAGCGGGGGTAAGAGCTCCTACAATGAGCAGTTCTTC	CAIRSGGKSSYNEQFF
TRBJ2-2	many	TRBD2	TRBV4-3	TGCGCCAGCAGCCAAATTAGCGGGGCGAACACCGGGGAGCTGTTTTTT	CASSQISGANTGELFF
TRBJ2-2	-	TRBD2	TRBV15	TGTGCCACCAGCCGAGGACTAGCGGGGAACACCGGGGAGCTGTTTTTT	CATSRGLAGNTGELFF
TRBJ2-3	many	TRBD1	TRBV11-1	TGTGCCAGCAGCTTTCCGGGACAGGGGCGGGCTGGCACAGATACGCAGTATTTT	CASSFPGQGRAGTDTQYF
TRBJ2-5	-	-	TRBV24-1	TGTGCCACCAGTGATTTCGGAGTGTTGGGAGAGACCCAGTACTTC	CATSDFGVLGETQYF
TRBJ2-1	few	-	TRBV5-1	TGCGCCAGCAAAAACGGGACTCCATCTTACAATGAGCAGTTCTTC	CASKNGTPSYNEQFF
TRBJ1-1	-	-	TRBV29-1	TGCAGCGTTAACAATTTAAATGAAGCTTTCTTT	CSVNNLNEAFF
TRBJ2-2	few	-	TRBV5-1	TGCGCCAGCAGCTTTCAGGGGCCTGACGGGGAGCTGTTTTTT	CASSFQGPDGELFF
TRBJ1-3	few	TRBD1	TRBV7-3	TGTGCCAGCAGCCGCACCGGGACAGGGGGCGCGGGAAACACCATATATTTT	CASSRTGTGGAGNTIYF
TRBJ2-3	-	TRBD2	TRBV20-1	TGCAGTGGGGTCGTAGCGGGAGTCACAGATACGCAGTATTTT	CSGVVAGVTDTQYF
TRBJ2-1	-	-	TRBV20-1	TGCAGTGCTCCAGCCTATGAGCAGTTCTTC	CSAPAYEQFF
TRBJ2-7	few	-	TRBV7-9	TGTGCCAGCAGCACCATCGACCACGAGCAGCACTTC	CASSTIDHEQHF
TRBJ2-1	many	TRBD2	TRBV4-2	TGTGCCAGCAGCCAAGGGGGGGGACTAGCTATCCACAATGAGCAGTTCTTC	CASSQGGGLAIHNEQFF